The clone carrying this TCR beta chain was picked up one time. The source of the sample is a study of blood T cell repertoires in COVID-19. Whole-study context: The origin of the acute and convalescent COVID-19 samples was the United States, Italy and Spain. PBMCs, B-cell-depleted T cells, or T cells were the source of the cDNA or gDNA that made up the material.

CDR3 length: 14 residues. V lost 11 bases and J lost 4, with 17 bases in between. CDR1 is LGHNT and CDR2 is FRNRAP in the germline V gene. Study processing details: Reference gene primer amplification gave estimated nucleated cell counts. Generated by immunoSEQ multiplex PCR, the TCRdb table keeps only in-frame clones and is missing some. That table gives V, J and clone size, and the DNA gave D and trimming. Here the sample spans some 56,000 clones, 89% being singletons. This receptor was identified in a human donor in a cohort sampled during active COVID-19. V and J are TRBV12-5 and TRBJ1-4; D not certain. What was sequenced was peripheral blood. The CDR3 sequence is CAFPIGDFNEKLFF. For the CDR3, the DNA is TGTGCTTTCCCGATCGGGGATTTTAATGAAAAACTGTTTTTT. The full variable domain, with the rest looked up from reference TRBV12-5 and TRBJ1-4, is DARVTQTPRHKVTEMGQEVTMRCQPILGHNTVFWYRQTMMQGLELLAYFRNRAPLDDSGMPKDRFSAEMPDATLATLKIQPSEPRDSAVYFCAFPIGDFNEKLFFGSGTQLSVL.